These T cell receptor beta chains were read from a single sample in a study of T-cell memory formation after mild COVID-19. In TCRdb, the 5' RACE reads were re-called with MiXCR into one record per CDR3 protein. The table has 110,000 to 150,000 distinct CDR3 sequences, under 30% seen once; the top ten hold less than 25%. The sequencing input was PBMCs or a T cell subset sorted from them (not recorded which). The source is an adult woman who had mild COVID-19 (a few samples of this study predate the infection). Cell type and time point are not known. Each CDR3 is given with its conserved first and last residue. D genes are given only for firm matches. The size field is filled for only some rows; it gives once, few, many or a size class.

NA,many,TRBV24-1,TRBJ2-5,CATSETTFQETQYF,TGTGCCACCAGTGAAACGACGTTCCAAGAGACCCAGTACTTC
NA,NA,TRBV5-1,TRBJ2-1,CASSFDSNEQFF,TGCGCCAGCAGCTTCGACAGCAATGAGCAGTTCTTC
NA,NA,TRBV28,TRBJ2-1,CASSFFQAREQFF,TGTGCCAGCAGTTTTTTCCAAGCCCGTGAGCAGTTCTTC
TRBD2,NA,TRBV7-6,TRBJ2-1,CASSPRTSGELWGEQFF,TGTGCCAGCAGCCCGCGGACTAGCGGGGAGCTGTGGGGGGAGCAGTTCTTC
NA,few,TRBV9,TRBJ1-2,CASSVASDFGYTF,TGTGCCAGCAGCGTAGCGTCAGACTTTGGCTACACCTTC
TRBD2,NA,TRBV4-3,TRBJ2-1,CASSRRPSTSGRPHEQFF,TGCGCCAGCAGCCGCCGCCCCTCGACTAGCGGGAGACCGCATGAGCAGTTCTTC
TRBD2,few,TRBV12-3/TRBV12-4,TRBJ2-1,CASSRGGGPHEQFF,TGTGCCAGCAGTCGGGGGGGAGGGCCCCATGAGCAGTTCTTC
NA,NA,TRBV18,TRBJ2-3,CASSGQPTDTQYF,TGTGCCAGCTCGGGGCAACCCACAGATACGCAGTATTTT
TRBD1,NA,TRBV7-9,TRBJ1-2,CASSVSWSDRRIGRDGYTF,TGTGCCAGCAGCGTATCCTGGTCGGACAGGCGGATAGGTCGAGATGGCTACACCTTC
NA,many,TRBV5-6,TRBJ2-7,CASSLRQSYEQYF,TGTGCCAGCAGCTTGAGGCAGAGCTACGAGCAGTACTTC
NA,many,TRBV5-6,TRBJ2-3,CASSLGDSTDTQYF,TGTGCCAGCAGCTTGGGGGACTCCACAGATACGCAGTATTTT